The 16 T cell receptor beta chains in this list originate from one sample, sequenced in a study of shared clonotypes between healthy human individuals. TCRdb's table, derived via immunoSEQ multiplex PCR, lists solely in-frame clones and lacks some. The sample contains roughly 2.6 million clones, approximately 90% of which appear only once. The sequencing sample was made of naive CD4+ T cells sorted from blood. Subset specified: CD45RA+ positively selected. The source is a young man in good health.

This sequence joins TRBV18 and TRBJ1-6, with D possibly matching TRBD1 (6 bases). The germline CDR1 and CDR2 sequences are KGHSH and LQKENI. Trimming stripped 1 base from V and 8 bases from J, with 12 bases between. This CDR3 is 15 amino acids long. Written as DNA, the CDR3 is TGTGCCAGCTCACCACTGCCGGCAGGGGATTCACCCCTCCACTTT. Protein sequence: CASSPLPAGDSPLHF.

The chain carries TRBV10-2 and TRBJ1-4, with unresolved D. The CDR3 runs 14 residues. Trimming pared 3 bases from V and 3 bases from J, leaving 8 bases between. Germline lookup yields CDR1 WSHSY and CDR2 SAAADI. In DNA, the CDR3 is TGCGCCAGCAGTGACTCGGCAGCTAATGAAAAACTGTTTTTT. Encoded protein: CASSDSAANEKLFF.

The rearrangement joins TRBV2 to TRBJ2-5; D is uncertain. The V and J ends lost 1 base and 5 bases respectively, with 11 bases between them. This CDR3 spans 14 amino acids. Germline V gene data show CDR1 as SNHLY and CDR2 as FYNNEI. The CDR3 spells CASSEGPVGETQYF. In nucleotides, the CDR3 is TGTGCCAGCAGTGAAGGACCCGTTGGGGAGACCCAGTACTTC.

V is TRBV28 and J is TRBJ2-1, with 8 bases identical to TRBD2. Germline V gene lookup returns CDR1 MDHEN and CDR2 SYDVKM. The CDR3 contains 15 residues. The trim removed 7 bases at V and 0 bases at J, leaving 5 bases unmatched. CDR3 residues: CASNGGGSSYNEQFF. The CDR3 region has the DNA TGTGCCAGCAACGGCGGGGGGAGCTCCTACAATGAGCAGTTCTTC.

The chain recombines TRBV9 with TRBJ1-4, with D perhaps matching TRBD1 (5 bases). The length of the CDR3 is 15 residues. Germline assignment: CDR1 SGDLS and CDR2 YYNGEE. V lost 4 bases, J lost 3 bases, and 13 bases lay in between. The CDR3 here is CASSYGTLPNEKLFF. CDR3 coding DNA: TGTGCCAGCAGCTATGGGACGCTCCCTAATGAAAAACTGTTTTTT.

The chain recombines TRBV5-1 with TRBJ2-5; TRBD2 might be the D (5 bases). V gave up 4 bases and J gave up 2 bases, with 12 bases separating them. There are 14 residues in the CDR3. Germline V gives CDR1 SGHRS, CDR2 YFSETQ. The CDR3 reads CASSRTGVQETQYF. The CDR3, as DNA: TGCGCCAGCAGCCGAACCGGGGTACAAGAGACCCAGTACTTC.

This chain joins TRBV6-5 and TRBJ2-5, with D possibly being TRBD1 (6 bases). In germline, CDR1 is MNHEY, CDR2 SVGAGI. Trimming removed 6 bases from V and 7 bases from J, with 18 bases in between. CDR3 size: 14 residues. The CDR3 protein is CASSRQVREVTQYF. The CDR3 nucleotides are TGTGCCAGCAGCCGACAGGTCCGGGAAGTGACCCAGTACTTC.

This chain links TRBV25-1 with TRBJ2-7; D tentatively fits TRBD1 or TRBD2 (5 bases each). The germline V gene has CDR1 MGHDK and CDR2 SYGVNS. This CDR3 is 12 amino acids long. Deletions cut 2 bases from V and 3 bases from J, with 5 bases between. CDR3 amino acids: CASSEGGYEQYF. CDR3 nucleotides: TGTGCCAGCAGTGAAGGGGGCTACGAGCAGTACTTC.

The J gene is TRBJ1-3, the V gene TRBV5-4, with a weak D call TRBD1 (5 bases). This CDR3 has 15 amino acids. The V end was cut by 2 bases, the J end by 1 base, with 10 bases between. Per germline, CDR1 SGHNT and CDR2 YYREEE (reference sequence). CDR3 DNA: TGTGCCAGCAGCTTCGGGGACCGATCTGGAAACACCATATATTTT. Translated: CASSFGDRSGNTIYF.

This clone was counted a few times. CDR3 loop: CASSDSASVYEQYF. The CDR3 DNA reads as TGTGCCAGCAGCGACTCGGCGTCGGTTTACGAGCAGTACTTC. The chain links TRBV6-1 to TRBJ2-7, with unresolved D. Germline CDR1 reads MNHNS; CDR2 reads SASEGT. This CDR3 region has 14 residues. The ends were cut back, 6 bases at V and 4 bases at J, with 16 bases in the middle.

The chain carries TRBV5-6 and TRBJ1-2; TRBD1 matches 8 bases. CDR3 length: 16 amino acids. Germline CDR1 reads SGHDT; CDR2 reads YYEEEE. V shed 2 bases and J 4 bases; nucleotides not matched to a gene: 10. For the CDR3, the DNA is TGTGCCAGCAGCTTACACGATGGACAGGGAAGCTATGGCTACACCTTC. Amino acids: CASSLHDGQGSYGYTF. The complete variable domain, with remaining parts taken from reference TRBV5-6 and TRBJ1-2, reads DAGVTQSPTHLIKTRGQQVTLRCSPKSGHDTVSWYQQALGQGPQFIFQYYEEEERQRGNFPDRFSGHQFPNYSSELNVNALLLGDSALYLCASSLHDGQGSYGYTFGSGTRLTVV.

A few counts support this clone. The V gene is TRBV6-1, the J gene TRBJ1-1; the match to TRBD1 covers 10 bases. Trimming cost V 5 bases and J 4 bases; bases outside gene matches: 7. CDR3 size: 15 residues. Looked up from germline, CDR1 is MNHNS and CDR2 is SASEGT. The CDR3 DNA is TGTGCCAGCAGTCTACGGACAGGGGGTGGCACTGAAGCTTTCTTT. It yields the protein CASSLRTGGGTEAFF.

The J gene is TRBJ2-7, the V gene TRBV3-1 (or the pseudogene TRBV3-2); TRBD1 matches at 7 bases. The CDR3 is made up of 8 amino acids. Germline V gives CDR1 LGHDT, CDR2 YNNKEL (reference sequence). CDR3 region: CASSPQGV. In DNA form, the CDR3 reads TGTGCCAGCAGCCCACAGGGGGTC.

The chain couples TRBV25-1 to TRBJ2-1; maybe TRBD2 (6 bases). The V gene's germline CDR1 is MGHDK and CDR2 SYGVNS. The CDR3 has 15 amino acids. V gave up 3 bases and J gave up 9 bases, with 18 bases separating them. The CDR3 region has the DNA TGTGCCAGCAGTGATCGTGTGCGGGAATGGGCTGAGCAGTTCTTC. This gives the protein CASSDRVREWAEQFF.

This rearrangement joins TRBV6-1 to TRBJ2-1, with D hard to call. CDR1 and CDR2 (germline): MNHNS, SASEGT. The ends were cut back, 8 bases at V and 2 bases at J, with 10 bases in the middle. This CDR3 comprises 13 residues. CDR3 sequence (DNA): TGTGCCAGCGGGATTCAGGCCTACAATGAGCAGTTCTTC. This codes for CASGIQAYNEQFF.

Worth noting for this clone: Additional DNA sequences in this sample encode the identical CDR3. The chain uses TRBV6-1 and TRBJ2-5; D gene uncertain. This CDR3 is 11 amino acids long. V lost 2 bases, J lost 5 bases, and 3 bases lay in between. The V gene's germline CDR1 is MNHNS and CDR2 SASEGT. The CDR3 DNA sequence: TGTGCCAGCAGTGAACGTGAGACCCAGTACTTC. Translating gives CASSERETQYF.